This TCR beta chain originates from a study of blood T cell repertoires in COVID-19. As processed by the authors: Estimation of nucleated cell counts was performed using reference gene primer amplification. The repertoire was sequenced with immunoSEQ multiplex PCR; TCRdb's copy has only in-frame clones and lacks some. V, J and clone size are taken as reported in that table, and D and trimming were inferred from the DNA itself. The sample contains around 65,000 clones, approximately 86% of which appear only once. CDR3 length: 16 amino acids. Germline V gives CDR1 MNHEY, CDR2 SVGEGT. Trimming stripped 2 bases from V and 0 bases from J, with 13 bases between.

This rearrangement joins TRBV6-2 or TRBV6-3 to TRBJ1-1; D is uncertain. The material sequenced was peripheral blood. This TCR was sampled from a man aged 65 to 85 with acute or convalescent COVID-19. In DNA, the CDR3 is TGTGCCAGCAGTTACCTTCAGACTCAACTGAACACTGAAGCTTTCTTT. This encodes CASSYLQTQLNTEAFF.